The clone carrying this TCR beta chain was observed at least ten times. CDR3 length: 13 residues. V gave up 4 bases and J gave up 5 bases, with 9 bases separating them. Germline values: CDR1 SGHAT, CDR2 FQDESV (reference sequence). These data originate in a study of patients and donors after allogeneic stem cell transplantation. TCRdb reanalysed the RT-PCR reads using MiXCR and keeps one entry per CDR3 protein. Of roughly 960,000 distinct CDR3 sequences in the sample, roughly 18% are singletons; the top ten hold roughly 6.4%. The receptor comes from a human donor who was either an allogeneic HSCT recipient or a stem cell or donor lymphocyte infusion donor (not recorded which). It is not recorded whose cells these are; they may come from a transplant donor. The chain joins TRBV11-1 to TRBJ1-5; no definite D call. What was sequenced was blood, either unsorted or a sorted T cell fraction (not recorded which). The CDR3 region has the DNA TGTGCCAGCAGCTCAAAGACGGATCAGCCCCAGCATTTT. Its protein product is CASSSKTDQPQHF. The whole variable domain, remainder taken from reference TRBV11-1 and TRBJ1-5, is EAEVAQSPRYKITEKSQAVAFWCDPISGHATLYWYRQILGQGPELLVQFQDESVVDDSQLPKDRFSAERLKGVDSTLKIQPAELGDSAMYLCASSSKTDQPQHFGDGTRLSIL.